The rows below give T cell receptor beta chains drawn from one sample of a study of T cells in Graves' hyperthyroidism and ophthalmopathy. TCRdb analysed the multiplex PCR reads with MiXCR anew, one entry per CDR3 protein. The repertoire holds about 640,000 distinct CDR3 sequences, with less than 25% as singletons. The specimen sequenced was blood. All receptors come from a man aged 25 to 40 with Graves' ophthalmopathy. CDR3s include the opening cysteine and the closing phenylalanine or tryptophan. Each record gives: V gene, J gene, clone size, D gene, CDR3 protein, CDR3 DNA. A D gene is named only where the DNA matches it firmly. Clone size is not always given. Where it is, it says once, few, many or a class for expanded clones.

TRBV7-2	TRBJ2-1	few	TRBD2	CASSSSGTRNEQFF	TGTGCCAGCAGCTCCTCCGGGACTAGAAATGAGCAGTTCTTC
TRBV27	TRBJ1-3	few	.	CASSLSPGSGNTIYF	TGTGCCAGCAGTTTATCGCCCGGGTCCGGAAACACCATATATTTT
TRBV4-1	TRBJ2-7	.	TRBD1	CASSQAFNRDRNYEQYF	TGCGCCAGCAGCCAAGCCTTCAACCGGGACAGGAACTACGAGCAGTACTTC
TRBV6-2/TRBV6-3	TRBJ2-1	many	TRBD2	CASSYPTSGATYNEQFF	TGTGCCAGCAGTTACCCTACTAGCGGGGCCACATACAATGAGCAGTTCTTC
TRBV19	TRBJ1-2	few	.	CASKFWTDRTNYGYTF	TGTGCCAGTAAGTTTTGGACGGACAGAACTAACTATGGCTACACCTTC
TRBV5-1	TRBJ1-1	.	.	CASSLGAGNTEALF	TGCGCCAGCAGCTTGGGGGCGGGGAACACTGAAGCTCTCTTT
TRBV7-9	TRBJ2-7	few	.	CASSPTGAGAITYEQYF	TGTGCCAGCAGCCCCACCGGGGCAGGGGCCATCACCTACGAGCAGTACTTC
TRBV11-2	TRBJ2-3	many	.	CASSPYPSGQKTDTQYF	TGTGCCAGCAGCCCATACCCCTCCGGACAGAAGACAGATACGCAGTATTTT
TRBV20-1	TRBJ2-5	.	.	CSASPGRQETQYF	TGCAGTGCTAGCCCGGGCAGACAAGAGACCCAGTACTTC
TRBV20-1	TRBJ2-3	few	TRBD2	CSARDRTSGRSDTQYF	TGCAGTGCTAGAGATAGAACTAGCGGGAGGTCAGATACGCAGTATTTT
TRBV6-7	TRBJ2-7	few	TRBD1	CASSHPGQGIHEQYF	TGTGCCAGCAGTCATCCGGGACAGGGGATCCACGAGCAGTACTTC
TRBV14	TRBJ1-3	.	TRBD1	CASSHGQGAGNTIYF	TGTGCCAGCAGCCACGGTCAGGGGGCTGGAAACACCATATATTTT
TRBV4-1	TRBJ2-7	.	TRBD1	CASSHKTGVYEQYF	TGCGCCAGCAGCCATAAGACAGGGGTCTACGAGCAGTACTTC
TRBV6-1	TRBJ2-7	few	.	CASYSYEQYF	TGTGCCAGCTATTCCTACGAGCAGTACTTC
TRBV6-2/TRBV6-3	TRBJ1-1	few	TRBD1	CASSYSTGGELAFF	TGTGCCAGCAGTTACTCGACAGGGGGCGAATTGGCTTTCTTT
TRBV30	TRBJ2-1	many	TRBD1	CAWASLDREQFF	TGTGCCTGGGCCTCCCTGGACAGGGAGCAGTTCTTC
TRBV29-1	TRBJ2-5	.	.	CSVDPGLHQETQYF	TGCAGCGTTGATCCGGGACTCCACCAAGAGACCCAGTACTTC
TRBV9	TRBJ1-1	few	.	CASSAKSRASDTEAFF	TGTGCCAGCAGCGCCAAATCCAGGGCCTCGGACACTGAAGCTTTCTTT
TRBV4-3	TRBJ1-5	few	.	CASSPWENQPQHF	TGCGCCAGCAGTCCATGGGAAAATCAGCCCCAGCATTTT
TRBV12-3/TRBV12-4	TRBJ2-1	.	TRBD1	CASSLAYRGTYNEQFF	TGTGCCAGCAGTTTGGCTTACAGGGGAACCTACAATGAGCAGTTCTTC
TRBV7-2	TRBJ2-3	.	TRBD2	CASSLVVGGAGGSQYF	TGTGCCAGCAGCTTAGTGGTGGGAGGAGCGGGAGGCTCGCAGTATTTT
TRBV20-1	TRBJ2-5	.	.	CSASGLAATGETQYF	TGCAGTGCTAGTGGTCTAGCGGCAACAGGGGAGACCCAGTACTTC
TRBV3-1	TRBJ2-5	.	TRBD2	CASTPGSGIRQWYETQYF	TGTGCCAGCACCCCAGGTAGCGGGATCCGCCAGTGGTACGAGACCCAGTACTTC
TRBV12-3/TRBV12-4	TRBJ1-1	many	TRBD1	CASSSTGTGGTEAFF	TGTGCCAGCAGTTCAACCGGGACAGGGGGCACTGAAGCTTTCTTT
TRBV11-2	TRBJ2-5	many	.	CASSLDLPGETQYF	TGTGCCAGCAGCTTAGACTTGCCGGGGGAGACCCAGTACTTC
TRBV12-3/TRBV12-4	TRBJ1-2	.	TRBD1	CASRGGGVGQAHFNYGYTF	TGTGCCAGCAGGGGAGGGGGTGTAGGACAGGCCCACTTTAACTATGGCTACACCTTC
TRBV2	TRBJ2-5	.	TRBD2	CASSDVTSGGGGQETQYF	TGTGCCAGCAGTGATGTGACTAGCGGGGGGGGGGGCCAAGAGACCCAGTACTTC
TRBV3-1	TRBJ2-2	many	TRBD2	CASSQDSGSPNTGELFF	TGTGCCAGCAGCCAAGATAGCGGGAGTCCAAACACCGGGGAGCTGTTTTTT
TRBV18	TRBJ1-3	.	.	CASSFLQGNGNTIYF	TGTGCCAGCTCATTCCTACAGGGAAATGGAAACACCATATATTTT
TRBV2	TRBJ1-4	.	.	CASTLGTQPNEKLFF	TGTGCCAGCACCCTGGGGACACAACCAAATGAAAAACTGTTTTTT
TRBV12-3/TRBV12-4	TRBJ2-3	many	.	CASSLGGRTDTQYF	TGTGCCAGCAGTTTAGGTGGGCGCACAGATACGCAGTATTTT
TRBV19	TRBJ2-2	few	TRBD2	CASSRGLAGATNTGELFF	TGTGCCAGTAGCAGGGGACTAGCGGGCGCGACGAACACCGGGGAGCTGTTTTTT
TRBV20-1	TRBJ2-1	few	TRBD2	CSASRSRASGYNEQFF	TGCAGTGCTAGCCGCAGTCGGGCTAGCGGGTACAATGAGCAGTTCTTC
TRBV20-1	TRBJ2-7	.	TRBD2	CSAPHSGRPYEQYF	TGCAGTGCTCCTCATAGCGGGAGACCCTACGAGCAGTACTTC
TRBV27	TRBJ2-3	few	.	CASSFTVAAASTDTQYF	TGTGCCAGCAGTTTTACAGTAGCGGCGGCAAGCACAGATACGCAGTATTTT
TRBV10-3	TRBJ2-5	few	TRBD2	CAISGGGRGVGETQYF	TGTGCCATCAGTGGCGGCGGGAGAGGGGTGGGAGAGACCCAGTACTTC
TRBV11-2	TRBJ2-7	.	TRBD2	CASSTRGSGRAEQYF	TGTGCCAGCAGCACGCGGGGGTCGGGACGCGCGGAGCAGTACTTC